A single sample is the source of the 5 T cell receptor beta chains below, sequenced in a study of CD8 T cells in Susac syndrome. When the RNA was reverse transcribed, random hexamers were used with an input of roughly 0.45 to 1 ug. Via MiXCR, TCRdb re-called the immunoSEQ multiplex PCR reads, giving one row per CDR3 protein. The sample comprises about 120,000 distinct CDR3 sequences, around nine tenths of which are singletons, and 0.13% to 0.15% rests with the top ten. Material for sequencing was CD4+ T cells from PBMCs. The receptor set was obtained from a human donor in good health.

The chain joins TRBV30 to TRBJ2-2; no reliable D call. Deletions cut 7 bases from V and 1 base from J, with 10 bases between. The V gene's germline CDR1 is GTSNPN and CDR2 SVGIG (reference sequence). CDR3 length equals 13 residues. The CDR3 DNA is TGTGCCTTTCGGACGGAGAACACCGGGGAGCTGTTTTTT. It encodes CAFRTENTGELFF.

In DNA, the CDR3 is TGCAGCGTTGGTCACCTCCTAGCGGGAGGGCCTGGCACCGGGGAGCTGTTTTTT. This translates into CSVGHLLAGGPGTGELFF. The V gene is TRBV29-1, the J gene TRBJ2-2, with TRBD2 identical over 12 bases. The CDR3 loop spans 18 amino acids. Germline V lookup: CDR1 SQVTM, CDR2 ANQGSEA. The junction had 13 bases not matched to a gene; V was cut back by 4 bases and J by 4 bases.

The J gene is TRBJ2-5, the V gene TRBV20-1; D unresolved. The germline CDR1 and CDR2 sequences are DFQATT and SNEGSKA (reference sequence). V was cut by 4 bases and J by 4 bases, with 16 bases left in between. The CDR3 loop spans 14 amino acids. CDR3 sequence (DNA): TGCAGTGCTACGCCTGTTACGGTGGGAGAGACCCAGTACTTC. Its protein product is CSATPVTVGETQYF.

V is TRBV5-1 and J is TRBJ1-2, with no clear D. The V gene lost 0 bases and the J gene lost 6 bases, with 12 bases spanning the gap. There are 14 residues in the CDR3. Germline V lookup: CDR1 SGHRS, CDR2 YFSETQ. Here the CDR3 reads CASSLAVLQDGYTF. In nucleotides, the CDR3 is TGCGCCAGCAGCTTGGCCGTATTGCAGGATGGCTACACCTTC.

The chain carries TRBV6-2 or TRBV6-3 and TRBJ1-2; possible D gene TRBD1, 5 bases. Germline-derived CDR1 and CDR2 are MNHEY and SVGEGT. V was cut by 5 bases and J by 7 bases, with 14 bases left in between. This CDR3 spans 13 amino acids. The CDR3 bases are TGTGCCAGCAGTCTCCGGGACCACCTTGGCTACACCTTC. Its translation is CASSLRDHLGYTF.